These T cell receptor beta chains were read from a single sample in a study of breast tumors, draining lymph nodes, adjacent tissues. TCRdb itself ran the multiplex PCR reads through MiXCR, one entry per CDR3 protein. The sample consists of 130,000 or so distinct CDR3 sequences, around 20% of them appearing once. The specimen was axillary lymph node tissue. The receptors were sampled from a female donor with breast cancer. Some clones in this sample may be carry-over from other donors' samples. Both conserved end residues are part of each CDR3.

V	CDR3
TRBV27	CASSRADTQYF
TRBV3-1	CASSDLAGEYNEQFF
TRBV2	CASKRVAGANTGELFF
TRBV19	CASSIGAGGLQDYYNEQFF
TRBV7-8	CASSLGLAGVIVSNTGELFF
TRBV24-1	CATSDGDLAGGSDTQYF
TRBV5-8	CASSLVTGQQHPNYGYTF
TRBV28	CGHWGPRDTQYF
TRBV18	CASSPPNTGQGTYAYTF
TRBV27	CASSPGTANSPLHF
TRBV5-1	CASSFDRSYEQYF
TRBV12-3/TRBV12-4	CASRLAGGLTDTQYF
TRBV5-8	CASSPGPTGTQYF
TRBV20-1	CSAVHRNYGYTF
TRBV12-3/TRBV12-4	CASSLEEAGGPGETQYF
TRBV11-2	CASSFNYYNEQFF
TRBV6-1	CASSWRERETQYF
TRBV6-1	CASRGGIHEQYF
TRBV7-6	CASSSAVSSYNEQFF
TRBV20-1	CSARGGPYNEQFF
TRBV27	CASSFGRTYSRYEQFF
TRBV7-9	CASSPSPSPYEQYF
TRBV20-1	CSAGDHSTDTQYF
TRBV7-2	CASSLLHNTGELFF
TRBV20-1	CSAREGTSGVGEQFF
TRBV4-1	CASSQDATGVEGYTF
TRBV15	CATSPLDNSYEQYF
TRBV5-1	CASSPGLAGGPSDTQYF
TRBV5-6	CASRGLAGGETGELFF
TRBV12-3/TRBV12-4	CASSSRDLETQYF
TRBV14	CASSRRDRVNEKLFF
TRBV15	CATSRDTLRETQYF
TRBV12-3/TRBV12-4	CASSLQSSYEQYF
TRBV19	CASRMAGALTDTQYF
TRBV10-1	CASSERQGGFNEQFF
TRBV6-1	CASLGPRAGGPNTGELFF
TRBV3-1	CASSQAPGDYEQYF
TRBV6-2/TRBV6-3	CASGSMRASGSWETQYF
TRBV6-5	CASSPYPETSSGNTIYF